This TCR beta chain was obtained from a study of blood T cell repertoires in COVID-19. The germline V gene encodes CDR1 LNHDA and CDR2 SQIVND (reference sequence). V was cut by 3 bases and J by 1 base, with 10 bases left in between. The CDR3 has 16 residues. The protocol was immunoSEQ multiplex PCR, while the TCRdb copy is restricted to in-frame clones and leaves out a portion. The data show 55,000 to 65,000 clones, around four fifths seen once. The sequence derives from a young man with COVID-19, enrolled during active disease. The material sequenced was peripheral blood. This rearrangement joins TRBV19 to TRBJ2-6; perhaps TRBD2 as D (7 bases). DNA for the CDR3: TGTGCCAGTAGTATGGGAGGGACATCTGGGGCCAACGTCCTGACTTTC. Translated, it gives CASSMGGTSGANVLTF.